This T cell receptor beta chain was identified during a study of vaccination and CD4 T cells after COVID-19. This clonotype is medium-sized. Its antigen is not known. Scientists ran DNA taken from cultured CD4+ T cells through the Oncomine TCR Beta short-read assay for sequencing. TCRdb re-called the PCR reads with MiXCR, one entry per CDR3 protein. The table lists about 10,000 distinct CDR3 sequences, 25% to 35% of them singletons. The CDR3 length is 16 residues. V was trimmed by 4 bases and J by 5 bases, leaving 21 bases between them. CDR1 SGHRS and CDR2 YFSETQ come from the germline V gene. This sample's treatment: roughly ten-day PBMC culture with coronavirus spike peptide pools or control peptides (ViraFEST assay).

The TCR originated in a human donor who had recovered from COVID-19. The specimen was CD4+ T cells from blood, cultured in vitro, collected after SARS-CoV-2 vaccination. This chain connects TRBV5-1 to TRBJ2-5; D is undetermined. The CDR3: CASSGSRALTGETQYF. The CDR3, as DNA: TGCGCCAGCAGCGGCTCCCGGGCGCTTACCGGGGAGACCCAGTACTTC.